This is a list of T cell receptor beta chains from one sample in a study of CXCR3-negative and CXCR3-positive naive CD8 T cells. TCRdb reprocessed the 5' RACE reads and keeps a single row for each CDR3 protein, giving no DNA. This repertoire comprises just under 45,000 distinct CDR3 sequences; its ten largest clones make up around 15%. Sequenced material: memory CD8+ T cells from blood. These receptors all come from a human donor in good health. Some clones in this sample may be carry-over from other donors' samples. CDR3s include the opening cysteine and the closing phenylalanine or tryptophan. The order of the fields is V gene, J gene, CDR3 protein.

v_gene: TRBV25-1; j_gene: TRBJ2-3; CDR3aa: CASSDPYTDTQYF
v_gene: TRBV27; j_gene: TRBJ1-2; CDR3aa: CASSPSGPNDYGYTF
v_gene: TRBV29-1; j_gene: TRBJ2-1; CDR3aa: CSVEFAGGYNEQFF
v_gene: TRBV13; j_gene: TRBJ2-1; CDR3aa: CASSPGRGDYNEQFF
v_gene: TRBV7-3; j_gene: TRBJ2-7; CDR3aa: CASSFSGQGEQYF
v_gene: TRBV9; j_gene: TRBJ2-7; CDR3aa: CASSVGTSEQYF
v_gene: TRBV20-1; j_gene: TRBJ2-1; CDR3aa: CSTGRRENEQFF
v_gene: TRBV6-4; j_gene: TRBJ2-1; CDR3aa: CASSDSTGGNEQFF
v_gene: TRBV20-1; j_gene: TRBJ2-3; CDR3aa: CSARDLLSTDTQYF
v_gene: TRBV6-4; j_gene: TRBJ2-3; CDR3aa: CASSDSGGTTDTQYF
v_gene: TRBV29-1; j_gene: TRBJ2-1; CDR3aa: CSVDRAVYNEQFF
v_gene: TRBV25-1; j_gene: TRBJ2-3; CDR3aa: CASSEYFRGSTDTQYF
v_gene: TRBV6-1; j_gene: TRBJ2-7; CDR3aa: CASSEWEVDRAGYEQYF
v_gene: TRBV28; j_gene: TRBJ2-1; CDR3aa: CASSSQGHLSYNEQFF
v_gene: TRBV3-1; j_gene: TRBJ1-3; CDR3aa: CASSRAGPRPGNTIYF
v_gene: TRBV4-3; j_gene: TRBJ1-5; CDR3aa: CASSQDRGEGQPQHF
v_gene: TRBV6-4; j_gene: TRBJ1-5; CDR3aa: CASSLTRGLRSNQPQHF
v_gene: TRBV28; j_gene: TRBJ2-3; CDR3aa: CASSTTGRGGLRTDTQYF
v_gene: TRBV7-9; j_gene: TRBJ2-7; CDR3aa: CASSYGHYEQYF
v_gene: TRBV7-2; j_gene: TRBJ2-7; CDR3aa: CASSHRDTYEQYF
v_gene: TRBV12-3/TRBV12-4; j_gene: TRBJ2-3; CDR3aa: CASSLGLRTDTQYF
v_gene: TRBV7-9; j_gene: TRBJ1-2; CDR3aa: CASSPREGGANYGYTF
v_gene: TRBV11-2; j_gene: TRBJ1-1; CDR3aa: CASSLVTGGFTEAFF
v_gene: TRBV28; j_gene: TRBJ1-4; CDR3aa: CASSLRGSGTANEKLFF
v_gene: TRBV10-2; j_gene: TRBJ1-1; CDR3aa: CASSGWRNTEAFF
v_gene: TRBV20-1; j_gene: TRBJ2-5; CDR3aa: CSASSREVETQYF
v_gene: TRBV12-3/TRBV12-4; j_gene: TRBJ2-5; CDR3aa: CASGPGGRETQYF
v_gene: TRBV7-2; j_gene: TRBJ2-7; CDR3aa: CASSSAPHYEQYF
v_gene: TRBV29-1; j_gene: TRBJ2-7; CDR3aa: CSVETGDRGTYEQYF
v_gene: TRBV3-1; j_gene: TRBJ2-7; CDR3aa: CASSQDVGFEQYF
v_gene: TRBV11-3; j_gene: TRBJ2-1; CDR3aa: CASSLGAENEQFF
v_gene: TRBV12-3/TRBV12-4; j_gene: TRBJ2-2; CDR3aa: CASGPRDRDTGELFF
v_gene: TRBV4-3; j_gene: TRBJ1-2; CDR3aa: CASSQETGILNGYTF
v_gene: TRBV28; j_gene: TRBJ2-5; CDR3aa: CASGYLIRDSQYF
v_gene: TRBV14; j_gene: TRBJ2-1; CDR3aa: CASSQDLGGLTYNEQFF
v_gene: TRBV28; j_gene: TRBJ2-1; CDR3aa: CASSFEHGGPSYNEQFF
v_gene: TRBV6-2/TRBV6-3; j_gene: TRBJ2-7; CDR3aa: CASSYSEGGGDPYEQYF
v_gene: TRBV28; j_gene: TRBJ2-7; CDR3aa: CASSFRAGHSGEQYF
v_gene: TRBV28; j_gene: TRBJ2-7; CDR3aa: CASSLPWGLAAKKRNEQYF
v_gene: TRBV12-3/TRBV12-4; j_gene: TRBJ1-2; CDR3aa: CASRDSGGGYTF
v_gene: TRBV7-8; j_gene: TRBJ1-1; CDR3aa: CASSLDRGGTEAFF
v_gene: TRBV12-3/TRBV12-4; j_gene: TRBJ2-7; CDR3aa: CASNLFGGEQYF
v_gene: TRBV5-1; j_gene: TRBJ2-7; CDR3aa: CASSLELAGAYEQYF
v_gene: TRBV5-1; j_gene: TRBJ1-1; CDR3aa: CASSRRLMNTEAFF
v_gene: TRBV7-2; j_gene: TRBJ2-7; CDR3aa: CASSPLAGGLEQYF
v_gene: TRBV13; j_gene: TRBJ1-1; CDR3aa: CASSFTGGGSTEAFF
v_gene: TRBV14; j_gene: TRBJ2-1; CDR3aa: CASSQGFRSGNEQFF